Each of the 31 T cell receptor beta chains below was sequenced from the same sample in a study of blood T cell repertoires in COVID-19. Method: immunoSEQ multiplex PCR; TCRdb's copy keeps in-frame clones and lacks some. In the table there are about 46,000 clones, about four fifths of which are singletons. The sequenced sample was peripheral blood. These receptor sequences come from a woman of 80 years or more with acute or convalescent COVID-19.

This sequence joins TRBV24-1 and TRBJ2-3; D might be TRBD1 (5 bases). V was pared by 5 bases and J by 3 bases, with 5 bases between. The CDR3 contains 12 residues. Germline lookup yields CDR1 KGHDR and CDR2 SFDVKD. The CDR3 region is CATSGQTDTQYF. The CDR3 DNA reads TGTGCCACCAGTGGACAGACAGATACGCAGTATTTT.

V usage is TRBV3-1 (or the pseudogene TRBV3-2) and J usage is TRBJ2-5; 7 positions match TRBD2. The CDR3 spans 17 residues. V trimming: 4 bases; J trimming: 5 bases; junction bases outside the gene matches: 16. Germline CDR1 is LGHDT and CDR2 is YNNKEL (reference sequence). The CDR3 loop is CASSPRGGGGGGETQYF. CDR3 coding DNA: TGTGCCAGCAGCCCCCGAGGTGGGGGGGGTGGTGGGGAGACCCAGTACTTC.

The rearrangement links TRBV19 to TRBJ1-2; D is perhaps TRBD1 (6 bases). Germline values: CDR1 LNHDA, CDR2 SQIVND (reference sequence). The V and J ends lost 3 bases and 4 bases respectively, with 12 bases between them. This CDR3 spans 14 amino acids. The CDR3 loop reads CASSMVQGSYGYTF. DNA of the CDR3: TGTGCCAGTAGTATGGTACAGGGATCCTATGGCTACACCTTC. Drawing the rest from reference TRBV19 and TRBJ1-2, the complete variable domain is DGGITQSPKYLFRKEGQNVTLSCEQNLNHDAMYWYRQDPGQGLRLIYYSQIVNDFQKGDIAEGYSVSREKKESFPLTVTSAQKNPTAFYLCASSMVQGSYGYTFGSGTRLTVV.

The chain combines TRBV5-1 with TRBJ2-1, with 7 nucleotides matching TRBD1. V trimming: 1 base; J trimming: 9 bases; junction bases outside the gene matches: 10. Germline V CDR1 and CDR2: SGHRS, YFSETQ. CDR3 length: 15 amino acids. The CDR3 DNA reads TGCGCCAGCAGCTTGATGACAGGGCCTCGAGGTGAGCAGTTCTTC. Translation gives CASSLMTGPRGEQFF.

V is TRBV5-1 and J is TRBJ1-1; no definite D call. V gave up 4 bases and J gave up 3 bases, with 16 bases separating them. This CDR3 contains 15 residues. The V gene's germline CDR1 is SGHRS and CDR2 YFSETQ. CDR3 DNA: TGCGCCAGCAGCGTGGACCAGAGGGCCTACACTGAAGCTTTCTTT. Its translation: CASSVDQRAYTEAFF.

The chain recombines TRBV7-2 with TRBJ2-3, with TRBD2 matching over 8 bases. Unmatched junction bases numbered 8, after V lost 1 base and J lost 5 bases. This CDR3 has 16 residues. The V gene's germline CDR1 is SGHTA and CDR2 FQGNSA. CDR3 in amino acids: CASSLGWRGVIDTQYF. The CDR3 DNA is TGTGCCAGCAGCTTAGGCTGGCGGGGGGTGATAGATACGCAGTATTTT.

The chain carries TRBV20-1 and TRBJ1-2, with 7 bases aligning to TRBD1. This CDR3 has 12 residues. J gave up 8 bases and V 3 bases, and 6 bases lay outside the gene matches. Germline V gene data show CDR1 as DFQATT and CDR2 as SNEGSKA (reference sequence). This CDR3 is CSASQGGWGYTF. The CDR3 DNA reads TGCAGTGCTAGTCAGGGGGGCTGGGGCTACACCTTC.

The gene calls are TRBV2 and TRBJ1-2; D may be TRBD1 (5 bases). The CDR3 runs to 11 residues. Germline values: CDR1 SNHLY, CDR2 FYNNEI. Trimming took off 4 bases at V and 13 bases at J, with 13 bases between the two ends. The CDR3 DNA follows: TGTGCCAGCAGTGGGGAGGGACCCTCCACCTTC. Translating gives CASSGEGPSTF.

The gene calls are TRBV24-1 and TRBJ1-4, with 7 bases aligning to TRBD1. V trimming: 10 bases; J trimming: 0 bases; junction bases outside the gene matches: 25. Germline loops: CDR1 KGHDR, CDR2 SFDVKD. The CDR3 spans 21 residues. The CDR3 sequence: CATPILTGKGPLESTNEKLFF. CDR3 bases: TGTGCCACGCCGATTTTGACAGGGAAGGGGCCACTAGAGTCAACTAATGAAAAACTGTTTTTT.

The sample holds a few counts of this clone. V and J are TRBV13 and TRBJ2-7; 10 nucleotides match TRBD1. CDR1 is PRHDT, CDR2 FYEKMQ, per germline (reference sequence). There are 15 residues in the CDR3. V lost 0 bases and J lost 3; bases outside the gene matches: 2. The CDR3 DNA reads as TGTGCCAGCAGCTTAGGGGGACAGGGGCTCTACGAGCAGTACTTC. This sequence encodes CASSLGGQGLYEQYF.

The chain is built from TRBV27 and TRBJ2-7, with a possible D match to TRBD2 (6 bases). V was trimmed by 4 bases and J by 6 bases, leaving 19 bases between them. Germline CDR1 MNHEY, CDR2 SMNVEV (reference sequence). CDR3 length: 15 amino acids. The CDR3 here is CASSSGLGRGFEQYF. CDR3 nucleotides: TGTGCCAGCAGTTCCGGACTCGGACGGGGGTTCGAGCAGTACTTC.

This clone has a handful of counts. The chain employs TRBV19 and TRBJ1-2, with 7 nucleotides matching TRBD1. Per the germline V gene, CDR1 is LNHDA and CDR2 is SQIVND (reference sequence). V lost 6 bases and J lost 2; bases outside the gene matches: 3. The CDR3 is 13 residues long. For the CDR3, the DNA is TGTGCCAGTAGACAGGGACAGAACTATGGCTACACCTTC. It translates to CASRQGQNYGYTF.

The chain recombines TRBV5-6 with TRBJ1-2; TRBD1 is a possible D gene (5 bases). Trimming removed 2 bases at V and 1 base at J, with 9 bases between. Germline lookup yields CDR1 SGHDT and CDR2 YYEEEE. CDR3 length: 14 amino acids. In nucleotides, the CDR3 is TGTGCCAGCAGCTTCCGGGGGGATAACTATGGCTACACCTTC. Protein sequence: CASSFRGDNYGYTF.

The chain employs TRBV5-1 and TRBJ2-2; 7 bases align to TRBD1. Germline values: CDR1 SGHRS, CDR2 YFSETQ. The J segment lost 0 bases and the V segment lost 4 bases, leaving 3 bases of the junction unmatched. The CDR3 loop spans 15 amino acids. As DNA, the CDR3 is TGCGCCAGCAGCCAAGGACAGGCGAACACCGGGGAGCTGTTTTTT. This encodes CASSQGQANTGELFF.

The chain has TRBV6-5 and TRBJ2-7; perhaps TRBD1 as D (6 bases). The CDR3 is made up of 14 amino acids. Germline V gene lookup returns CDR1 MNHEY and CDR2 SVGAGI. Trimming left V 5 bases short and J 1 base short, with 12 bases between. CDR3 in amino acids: CASSQQGGSYEQYF. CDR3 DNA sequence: TGTGCCAGCAGTCAACAGGGTGGATCCTACGAGCAGTACTTC.

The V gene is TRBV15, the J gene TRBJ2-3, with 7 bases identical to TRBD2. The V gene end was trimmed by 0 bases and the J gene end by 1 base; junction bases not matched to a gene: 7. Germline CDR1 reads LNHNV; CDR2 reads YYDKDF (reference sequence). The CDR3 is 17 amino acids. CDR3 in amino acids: CATSREPGLVGTDTQYF. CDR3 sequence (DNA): TGTGCCACCAGCAGAGAACCCGGACTAGTCGGCACAGATACGCAGTATTTT. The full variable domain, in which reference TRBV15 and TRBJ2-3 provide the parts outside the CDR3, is DAMVIQNPRYQVTQFGKPVTLSCSQTLNHNVMYWYQQKSSQAPKLLFHYYDKDFNNEADTPDNFQSRRPNTSFCFLDIRSPGLGDTAMYLCATSREPGLVGTDTQYFGPGTRLTVL.

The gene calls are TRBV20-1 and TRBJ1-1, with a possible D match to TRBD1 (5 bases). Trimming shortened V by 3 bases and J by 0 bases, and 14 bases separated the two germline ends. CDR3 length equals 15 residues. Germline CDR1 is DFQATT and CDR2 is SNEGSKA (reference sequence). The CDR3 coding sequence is TGCAGTGCTAGTGAGCAGGGAGGTTTGAACACTGAAGCTTTCTTT. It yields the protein CSASEQGGLNTEAFF.

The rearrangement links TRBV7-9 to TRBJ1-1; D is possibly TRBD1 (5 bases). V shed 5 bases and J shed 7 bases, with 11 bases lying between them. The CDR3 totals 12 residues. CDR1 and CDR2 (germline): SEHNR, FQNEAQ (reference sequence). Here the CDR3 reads CASSLDKNEAFF. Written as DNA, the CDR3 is TGTGCCAGCAGCCTGGACAAGAATGAAGCTTTCTTT.

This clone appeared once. CDR3: CASSFSSEGGTDTQYF. The CDR3 bases are TGTGCCAGCAGCTTTTCATCAGAGGGCGGGACAGATACGCAGTATTTT. The gene calls are TRBV7-3 and TRBJ2-3; TRBD2 might be the D (5 bases). Germline V gene sequence: CDR1 SGHTA, CDR2 FQGTGA. This CDR3 has 16 residues. Trimming cost V 3 bases and J 3 bases, with 16 bases left between them.

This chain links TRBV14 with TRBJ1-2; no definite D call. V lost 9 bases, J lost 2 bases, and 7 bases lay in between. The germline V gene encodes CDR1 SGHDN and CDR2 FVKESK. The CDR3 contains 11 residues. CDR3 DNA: TGTGCCAGTGGAGGGAACTATGGCTACACCTTC. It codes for CASGGNYGYTF.

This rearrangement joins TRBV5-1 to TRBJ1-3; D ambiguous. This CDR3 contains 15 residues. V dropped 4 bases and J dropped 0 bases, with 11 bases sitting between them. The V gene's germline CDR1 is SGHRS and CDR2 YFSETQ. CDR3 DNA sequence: TGCGCCAGCAGCCCCGACACCGACTCTGGAAACACCATATATTTT. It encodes CASSPDTDSGNTIYF.

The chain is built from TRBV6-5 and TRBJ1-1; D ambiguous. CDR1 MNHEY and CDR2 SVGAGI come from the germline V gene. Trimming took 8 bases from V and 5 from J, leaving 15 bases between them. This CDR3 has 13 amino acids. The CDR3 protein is CASLRGLETEAFF. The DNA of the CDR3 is TGTGCCAGCCTCAGAGGGTTGGAAACTGAAGCTTTCTTT.

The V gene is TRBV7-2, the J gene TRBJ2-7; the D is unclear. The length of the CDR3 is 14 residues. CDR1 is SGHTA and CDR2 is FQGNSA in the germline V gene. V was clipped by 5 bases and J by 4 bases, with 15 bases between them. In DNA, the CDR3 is TGTGCCAGCAGCCCGCGAATGCGGCGGTACGAGCAGTACTTC. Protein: CASSPRMRRYEQYF. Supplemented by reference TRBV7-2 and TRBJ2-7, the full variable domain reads GAGVSQSPSNKVTEKGKDVELRCDPISGHTALYWYRQSLGQGLEFLIYFQGNSAPDKSGLPSDRFSAERTGGSVSTLTIQRTQQEDSAVYLCASSPRMRRYEQYFGPGTRLTVT.

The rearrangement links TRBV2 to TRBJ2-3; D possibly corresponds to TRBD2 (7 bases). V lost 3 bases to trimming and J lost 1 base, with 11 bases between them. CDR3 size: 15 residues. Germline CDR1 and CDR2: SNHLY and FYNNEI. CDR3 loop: CASSERRGRTDTQYF. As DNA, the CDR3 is TGTGCCAGCAGTGAGCGGCGGGGGCGCACAGATACGCAGTATTTT. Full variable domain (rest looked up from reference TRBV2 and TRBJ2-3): EPEVTQTPSHQVTQMGQEVILRCVPISNHLYFYWYRQILGQKVEFLVSFYNNEISEKSEIFDDQFSVERPDGSNFTLKIRSTKLEDSAMYFCASSERRGRTDTQYFGPGTRLTVL.

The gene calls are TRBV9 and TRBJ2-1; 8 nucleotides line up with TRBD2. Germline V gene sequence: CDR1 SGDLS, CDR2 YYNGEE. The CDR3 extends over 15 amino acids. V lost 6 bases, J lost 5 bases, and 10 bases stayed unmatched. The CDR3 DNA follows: TGTGCCAGCACCAGGGGCGGGGGGCGTAACAATGAGCAGTTCTTC. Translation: CASTRGGGRNNEQFF.

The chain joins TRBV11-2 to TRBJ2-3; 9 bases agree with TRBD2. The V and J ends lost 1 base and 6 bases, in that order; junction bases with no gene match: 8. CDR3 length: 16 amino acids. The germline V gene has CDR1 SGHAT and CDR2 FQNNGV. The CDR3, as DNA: TGTGCCAGCAGCTTAGTAGGCGGGGGGGCTGGGGATACGCAGTATTTT. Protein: CASSLVGGGAGDTQYF. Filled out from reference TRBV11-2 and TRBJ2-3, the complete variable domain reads EAGVAQSPRYKIIEKRQSVAFWCNPISGHATLYWYQQILGQGPKLLIQFQNNGVVDDSQLPKDRFSAERLKGVDSTLKIQPAKLEDSAVYLCASSLVGGGAGDTQYFGPGTRLTVL.

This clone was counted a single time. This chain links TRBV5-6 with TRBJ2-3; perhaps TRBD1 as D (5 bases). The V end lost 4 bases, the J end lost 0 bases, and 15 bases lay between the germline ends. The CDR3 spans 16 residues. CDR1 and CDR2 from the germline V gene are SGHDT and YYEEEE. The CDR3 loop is CASSRYRMGSTDTQYF. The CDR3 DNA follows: TGTGCCAGCAGCAGATACAGGATGGGCAGCACAGATACGCAGTATTTT.

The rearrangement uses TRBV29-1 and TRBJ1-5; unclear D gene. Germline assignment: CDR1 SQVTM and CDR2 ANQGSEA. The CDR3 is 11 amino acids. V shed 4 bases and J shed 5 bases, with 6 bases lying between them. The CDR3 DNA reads TGCAGCGTTGGAGGAGATCAGCCCCAGCATTTT. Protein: CSVGGDQPQHF.

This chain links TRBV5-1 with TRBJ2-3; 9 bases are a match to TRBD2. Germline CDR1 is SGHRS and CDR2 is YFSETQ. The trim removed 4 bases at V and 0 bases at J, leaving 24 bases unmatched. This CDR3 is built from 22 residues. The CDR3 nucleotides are TGCGCCAGCAGCCGGCGCATCTTGAGCGGGGGGAACGAAGGTTATAGCACAGATACGCAGTATTTT. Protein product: CASSRRILSGGNEGYSTDTQYF.

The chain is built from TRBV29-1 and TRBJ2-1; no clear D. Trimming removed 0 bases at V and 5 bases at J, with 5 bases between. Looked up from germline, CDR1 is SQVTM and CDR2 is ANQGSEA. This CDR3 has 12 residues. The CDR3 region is CSVEESDNEQFF. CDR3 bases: TGCAGCGTTGAAGAGTCAGACAATGAGCAGTTCTTC.

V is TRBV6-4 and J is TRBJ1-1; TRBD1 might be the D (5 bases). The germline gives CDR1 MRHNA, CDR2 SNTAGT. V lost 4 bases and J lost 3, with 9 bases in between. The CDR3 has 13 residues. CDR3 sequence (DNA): TGTGCCAGCAGTGCTCGGGGGGACACTGAAGCTTTCTTT. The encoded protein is CASSARGDTEAFF.